This TCR beta chain was documented in a study of Graves' ophthalmopathy and Graves' hyperthyroidism. The study, taken as a whole, reports: Thyroid clonotypes that were expanded above 0.001 frequency mostly also appeared in blood.

Ineligible for inclusion were patients with other autoimmune diseases, uncontrolled infections, pregnancy or lactation. Patients were diagnosed from clinical symptoms, serum thyroxine, TRAb, thyroid ultrasound and orbital computed tomography. The authors used Ficoll-Paque density gradient centrifugation to separate PBMCs. The input was roughly 9.3 ml of fresh peripheral blood. The germline CDR1 and CDR2 sequences are MNHEY and SVGEGT. V was cut by 5 bases and J by 2 bases, with 12 bases left in between. The CDR3 has 14 amino acids. Amplification of TCR beta CDR3 regions used RNA transcripts. HTBI primers were employed in first-round RT-PCR, then a second-round multiplex PCR followed. TCRdb independently ran MiXCR on the multiplex PCR reads; one entry per CDR3 protein. The data show about 400,000 distinct CDR3 sequences, approximately 20% seen once. This clonotype appeared many times. The antigen remains undetermined.

The sequencing input was peripheral blood. The V call is TRBV6-2 or TRBV6-3, the J call TRBJ2-5; tentatively, D is TRBD2 (5 bases). The clonotype originates from a young woman with Graves' ophthalmopathy. CDR3 residues: CASSRTSNQETQYF. CDR3 sequence (DNA): TGTGCCAGCAGTCGTACTAGTAATCAAGAGACCCAGTACTTC.